One TCR beta chain is described in this entry. This clone was observed once. Its specific antigen is unknown. No quality values exist for individual bases; no much larger clone is one base distant. The CDR1 and CDR2 encoded by the germline V gene are KGHSH and LQKENI. Trimming removed 0 bases from V and 5 bases from J; the gene matches leave 1 base unexplained. The CDR3 spans 16 residues, from the cysteine through the phenylalanine. Only CDR3 DNA remains: 48 bases, in frame from the first base. The time point label on this specimen signifies: week 11, during vaccination. A 20-mer mutant IDH1 peptide at 300 micrograms in Montanide made up each vaccine dose, which was injected subcutaneously together with topical imiquimod. Donors had newly diagnosed WHO grade 3 or 4 IDH1-mutant astrocytomas with loss of nuclear ATRX. The samples were drawn from NOA16, a multicentre, single-arm, open-label phase I trial in Germany that tested a mutant IDH1 peptide vaccine in humans for the first time. Genomic DNA for TCRB sequencing was isolated from EDTA blood with the DNeasy Blood and Tissue Kit.

Library preparation used the immunoSEQ multiplex PCR assay. Following the manufacturer's protocol, the hsTCRB Kit was used to amplify rearranged TCR beta chain sequences. Sequencing of TCRB libraries was carried out on an Illumina MiSeq. The study's own analysis went as follows. The proprietary platform of the kit vendor was used for demultiplexing, trimming and gene mapping. TCRdb stores this immuneACCESS table with in-frame sequences only. Part of the clones is absent; in the studies checked, under half of the shortfall reflects unresolved V genes, and no reason is known for the rest. V, J and clone size are those of that table, while D and trimming were read from the DNA. This sample gives fewer than 150,000 clones in total; 85% to 90% of them show up just once. The ten largest make up 0.55% to 0.7% of the sample. This record belongs to a study of a mutant IDH1 vaccine in newly diagnosed glioma (dated by TCRdb to the early 2020s). For context, the study as a whole: Patients were given eight vaccinations, in weeks 1, 3, 5, 7, 11, 15, 19 and 23, which matched visits V03 through V10. Vaccination began 4-6 weeks after radiotherapy alone, or alongside temozolomide cycles in the chemotherapy-containing groups. Peripheral blood samples were drawn at six visits, namely V03 (baseline), V05, V07, V10, V12 and V13. For exploratory analyses, about 25 treated patients had longitudinal TCRB deep sequencing done wherever samples were available. Of the roughly 34 treated patients, approximately 62% were male and roughly 38% were female, and a mean age of roughly 41 years was recorded. Prior to enrollment, patients had been given standard therapy consisting of radiotherapy alone, temozolomide alone, or radiochemotherapy with temozolomide, with the combination given to most patients.

Points the paper makes about the study in general: The authors noted that analyses of patient blood samples could not be reproduced because of sample limitations. PBMC samples for TCRB deep sequencing were selected based on availability. Pseudoprogression appeared unrelated to alterations in the top peripheral T cell clonotypes detected by TCRB sequencing. Immune responses induced by the vaccine were seen in 90% to 95% of patients across multiple MHC alleles.

The sequence is built from TRBV18 and TRBJ2-3, with 14 bases aligning to TRBD2. The sample here was PBMCs, taken from a glioma patient whose treatment included an IDH1 peptide vaccine. The receptor was derived from a woman in her forties or fifties with glioma. In nucleotides, the sequence is TGTGCCAGCTCACCACCTGGACTAGCGGGAGGAGATACGCAGTATTTT. This is translated as CASSPPGLAGGDTQYF.